Detailed here is one T cell receptor (beta chain). The antigen is not known. Reverse transcription used about 0.45 to 1 ug RNA and random hexamers. One entry per CDR3 protein results from TCRdb running MiXCR on the immunoSEQ multiplex PCR reads. The sample has 170,000 or so distinct CDR3 sequences, 90% to 95% seen once. CDR3 length equals 13 residues. Trimming removed 6 bases from V and 8 bases from J, with 19 bases in between. Germline V gene lookup returns CDR1 DFQATT and CDR2 SNEGSKA (reference sequence). These data come from a study of CD8 T cells in Susac syndrome. General study points: The CD4+ T cell repertoires from Susac syndrome exhibited no clonal expansion.

Sequencing input: CD4+ T cells from PBMCs. The rearrangement uses TRBV20-1 and TRBJ1-2; D gene ambiguous. The sequence was obtained from a human donor with Susac syndrome. The DNA for the CDR3 is TGCAGTGCCGTTCCTTATGAGGGCGGCGGCTACACCTTC. This encodes CSAVPYEGGGYTF.